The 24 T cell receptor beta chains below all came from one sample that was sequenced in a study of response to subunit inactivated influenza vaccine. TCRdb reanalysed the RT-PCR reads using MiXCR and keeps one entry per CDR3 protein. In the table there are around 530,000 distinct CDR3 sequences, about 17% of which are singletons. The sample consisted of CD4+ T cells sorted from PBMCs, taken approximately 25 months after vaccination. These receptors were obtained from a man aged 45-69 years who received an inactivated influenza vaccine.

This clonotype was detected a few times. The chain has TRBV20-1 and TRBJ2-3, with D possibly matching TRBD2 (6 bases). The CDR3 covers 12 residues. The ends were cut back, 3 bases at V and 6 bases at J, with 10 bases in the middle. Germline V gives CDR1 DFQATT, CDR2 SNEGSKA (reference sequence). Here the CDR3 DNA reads TGCAGTGCTAGCGGGAGATGGGATACGCAGTATTTT. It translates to CSASGRWDTQYF.

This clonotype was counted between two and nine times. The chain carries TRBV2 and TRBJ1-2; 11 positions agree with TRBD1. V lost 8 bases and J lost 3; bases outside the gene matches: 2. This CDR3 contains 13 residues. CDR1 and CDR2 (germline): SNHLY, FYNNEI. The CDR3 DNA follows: TGTGCCAGCGGACAGGGGGCGGACTATGGCTACACCTTC. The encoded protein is CASGQGADYGYTF.

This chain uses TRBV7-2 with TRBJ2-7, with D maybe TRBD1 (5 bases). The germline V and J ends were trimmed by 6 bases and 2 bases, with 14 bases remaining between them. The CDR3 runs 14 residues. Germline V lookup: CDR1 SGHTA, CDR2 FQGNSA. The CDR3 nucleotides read TGTGCCAGCAGTGCAGATAAGGGGCCCTACGAGCAGTACTTC. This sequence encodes CASSADKGPYEQYF.

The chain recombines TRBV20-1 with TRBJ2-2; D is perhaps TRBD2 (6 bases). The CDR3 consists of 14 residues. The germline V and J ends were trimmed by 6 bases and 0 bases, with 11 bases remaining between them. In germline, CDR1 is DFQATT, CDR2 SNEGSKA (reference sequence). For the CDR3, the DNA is TGCAGTGCGCTCGGGGGTACGAACACCGGGGAGCTGTTTTTT. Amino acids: CSALGGTNTGELFF.

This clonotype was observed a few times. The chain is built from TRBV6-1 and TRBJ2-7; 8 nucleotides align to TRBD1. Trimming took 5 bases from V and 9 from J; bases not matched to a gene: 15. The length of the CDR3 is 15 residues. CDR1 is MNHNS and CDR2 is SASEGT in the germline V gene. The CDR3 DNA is TGTGCCAGCAGTCCAGACAGGGGAATATTTCGTAGGCAGTACTTC. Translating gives CASSPDRGIFRRQYF.

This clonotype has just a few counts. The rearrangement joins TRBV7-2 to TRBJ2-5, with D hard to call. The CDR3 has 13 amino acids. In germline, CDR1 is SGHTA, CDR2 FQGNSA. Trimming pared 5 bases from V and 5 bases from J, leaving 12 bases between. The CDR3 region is CASSLEGWETQYF. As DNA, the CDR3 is TGTGCCAGCAGCCTCGAAGGGTGGGAGACCCAGTACTTC. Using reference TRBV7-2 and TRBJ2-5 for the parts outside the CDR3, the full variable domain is GAGVSQSPSNKVTEKGKDVELRCDPISGHTALYWYRQSLGQGLEFLIYFQGNSAPDKSGLPSDRFSAERTGGSVSTLTIQRTQQEDSAVYLCASSLEGWETQYFGPGTRLLVL.

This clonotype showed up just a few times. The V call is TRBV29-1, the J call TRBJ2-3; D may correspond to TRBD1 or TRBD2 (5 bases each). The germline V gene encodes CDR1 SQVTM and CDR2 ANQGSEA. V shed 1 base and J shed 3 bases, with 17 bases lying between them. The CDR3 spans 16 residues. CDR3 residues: CSVEVPAQGATDTQYF. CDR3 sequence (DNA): TGCAGCGTTGAAGTGCCGGCGCAGGGAGCAACAGATACGCAGTATTTT.

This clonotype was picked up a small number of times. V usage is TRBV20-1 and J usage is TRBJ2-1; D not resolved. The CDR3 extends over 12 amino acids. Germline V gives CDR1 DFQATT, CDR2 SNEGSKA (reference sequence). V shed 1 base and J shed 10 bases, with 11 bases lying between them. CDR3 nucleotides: TGCAGTGCTAGAGCCAATACGGAGGAGCAGTTCTTC. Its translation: CSARANTEEQFF.

The CDR3 reads CSAYTGRGDTEAFF. The CDR3 DNA is TGCAGTGCTTACACAGGGAGGGGTGACACTGAAGCTTTCTTT. The chain employs TRBV20-1 and TRBJ1-1; maybe TRBD1 (6 bases). Trimming shortened V by 5 bases and J by 3 bases, and 16 bases separated the two germline ends. From germline, CDR1 is DFQATT and CDR2 SNEGSKA (reference sequence). There are 14 residues in the CDR3.

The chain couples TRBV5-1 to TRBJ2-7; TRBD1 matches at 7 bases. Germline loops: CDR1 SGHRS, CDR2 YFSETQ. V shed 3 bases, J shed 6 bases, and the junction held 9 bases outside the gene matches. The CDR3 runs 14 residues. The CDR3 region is CASSYDRAEREQYF. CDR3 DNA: TGCGCCAGCAGCTACGACAGGGCTGAACGCGAGCAGTACTTC.

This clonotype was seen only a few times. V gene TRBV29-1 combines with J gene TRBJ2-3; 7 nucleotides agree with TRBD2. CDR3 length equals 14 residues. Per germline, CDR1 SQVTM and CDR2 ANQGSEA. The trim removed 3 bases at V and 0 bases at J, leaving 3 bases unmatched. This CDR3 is CSVDRGVSTDTQYF. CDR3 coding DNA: TGCAGCGTTGACCGGGGGGTAAGCACAGATACGCAGTATTTT.

CDR3 sequence (DNA): TGCAGTGCTAGAGCCGGGGGGTCGCTCGGTAATGAGCAGTTCTTC. It is translated as CSARAGGSLGNEQFF. This chain joins TRBV20-1 and TRBJ2-1; 7 bases align to TRBD2. The germline gives CDR1 DFQATT, CDR2 SNEGSKA (reference sequence). The junction had 10 bases not matched to a gene; V was cut back by 1 base and J by 7 bases. This CDR3 contains 15 residues.

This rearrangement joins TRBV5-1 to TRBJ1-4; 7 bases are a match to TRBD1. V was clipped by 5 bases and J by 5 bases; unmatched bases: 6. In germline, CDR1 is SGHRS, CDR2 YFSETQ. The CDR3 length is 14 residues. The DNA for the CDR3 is TGCGCCAGCAGGAGCGAGACAGGGAATGAAAAACTGTTTTTT. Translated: CASRSETGNEKLFF.

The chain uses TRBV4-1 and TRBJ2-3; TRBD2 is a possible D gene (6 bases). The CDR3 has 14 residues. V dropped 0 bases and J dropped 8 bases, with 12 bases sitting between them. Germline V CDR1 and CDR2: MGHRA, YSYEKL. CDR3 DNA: TGCGCCAGCAGCCAAGATCACCCGCGGGGTACGCAGTATTTT. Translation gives CASSQDHPRGTQYF.

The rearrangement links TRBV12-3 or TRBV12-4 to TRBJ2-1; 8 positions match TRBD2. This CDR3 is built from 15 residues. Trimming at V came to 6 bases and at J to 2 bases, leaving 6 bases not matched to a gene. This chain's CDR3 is CASSLGGATYNEQFF. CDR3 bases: TGTGCCAGCAGCCTCGGGGGGGCCACCTACAATGAGCAGTTCTTC.

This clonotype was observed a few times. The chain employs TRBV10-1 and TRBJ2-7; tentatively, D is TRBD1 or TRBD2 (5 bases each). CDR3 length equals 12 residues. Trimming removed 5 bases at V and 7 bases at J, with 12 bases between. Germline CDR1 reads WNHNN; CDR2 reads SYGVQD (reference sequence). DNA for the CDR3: TGCGCCAGCAGTCCCGGGACGGGGGAGCAGTACTTC. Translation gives CASSPGTGEQYF.

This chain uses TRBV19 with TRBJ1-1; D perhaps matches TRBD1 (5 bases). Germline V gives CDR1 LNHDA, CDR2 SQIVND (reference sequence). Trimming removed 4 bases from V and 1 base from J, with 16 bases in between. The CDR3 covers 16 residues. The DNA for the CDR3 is TGTGCCAGTAGTACCACCATGGGGGACCCGAACACTGAAGCTTTCTTT. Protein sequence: CASSTTMGDPNTEAFF.

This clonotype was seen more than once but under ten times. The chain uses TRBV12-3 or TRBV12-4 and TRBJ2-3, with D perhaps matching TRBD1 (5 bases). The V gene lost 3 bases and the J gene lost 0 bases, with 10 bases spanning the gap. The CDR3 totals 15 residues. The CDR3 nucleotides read TGTGCCAGCAGTTTTTGGGGCGGTAGCACAGATACGCAGTATTTT. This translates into CASSFWGGSTDTQYF.

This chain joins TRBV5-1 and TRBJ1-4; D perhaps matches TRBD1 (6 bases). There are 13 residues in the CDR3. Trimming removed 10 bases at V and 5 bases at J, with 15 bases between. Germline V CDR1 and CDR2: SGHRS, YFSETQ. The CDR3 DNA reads TGCGCCTCGCGCCGGGACAAGAATGAAAAACTGTTTTTT. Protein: CASRRDKNEKLFF. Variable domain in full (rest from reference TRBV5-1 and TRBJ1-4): KAGVTQTPRYLIKTRGQQVTLSCSPISGHRSVSWYQQTPGQGLQFLFEYFSETQRNKGNFPGRFSGRQFSNSRSEMNVSTLELGDSALYLCASRRDKNEKLFFGSGTQLSVL.

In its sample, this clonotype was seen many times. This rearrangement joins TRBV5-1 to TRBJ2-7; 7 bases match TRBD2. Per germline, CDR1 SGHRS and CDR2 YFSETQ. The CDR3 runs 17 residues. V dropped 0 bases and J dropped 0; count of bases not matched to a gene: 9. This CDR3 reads CASSLEPGTTYSYEQYF. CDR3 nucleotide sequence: TGCGCCAGCAGCTTGGAACCCGGGACTACCTACTCCTACGAGCAGTACTTC.

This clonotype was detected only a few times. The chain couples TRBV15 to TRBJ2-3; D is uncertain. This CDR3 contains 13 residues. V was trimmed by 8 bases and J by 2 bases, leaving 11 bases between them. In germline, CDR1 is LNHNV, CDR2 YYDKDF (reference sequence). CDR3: CATSSRNTDTQYF. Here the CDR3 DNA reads TGTGCCACCTCTTCGAGGAACACAGATACGCAGTATTTT. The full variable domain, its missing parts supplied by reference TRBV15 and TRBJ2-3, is DAMVIQNPRYQVTQFGKPVTLSCSQTLNHNVMYWYQQKSSQAPKLLFHYYDKDFNNEADTPDNFQSRRPNTSFCFLDIRSPGLGDTAMYLCATSSRNTDTQYFGPGTRLTVL.

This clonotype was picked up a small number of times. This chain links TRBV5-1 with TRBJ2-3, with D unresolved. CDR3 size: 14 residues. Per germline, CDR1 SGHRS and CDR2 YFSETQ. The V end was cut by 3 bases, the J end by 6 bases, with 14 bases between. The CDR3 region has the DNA TGCGCCAGCAGCTCCGAGCGCCCCTCGGATACGCAGTATTTT. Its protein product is CASSSERPSDTQYF.

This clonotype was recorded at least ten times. In DNA, the CDR3 is TGCGCCAGCAGCCAAGATTGGGGCGGGACCTACAATGAGCAGTTCTTC. Amino acids: CASSQDWGGTYNEQFF. The gene calls are TRBV4-3 and TRBJ2-1; D is perhaps TRBD2 (6 bases). The V end lost 0 bases, the J end lost 2 bases, and 11 bases lay between the germline ends. This CDR3 is built from 16 residues. CDR1 is LGHNA and CDR2 is YSLEER in the germline V gene.

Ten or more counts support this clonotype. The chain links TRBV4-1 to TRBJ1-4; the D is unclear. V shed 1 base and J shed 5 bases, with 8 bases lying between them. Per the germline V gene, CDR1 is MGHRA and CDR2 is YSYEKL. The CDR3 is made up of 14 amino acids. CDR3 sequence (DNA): TGCGCCAGCAGCCAAGGACCTTCAAATGAAAAACTGTTTTTT. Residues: CASSQGPSNEKLFF.